This T cell receptor beta chain comes out of a study of blood T cell repertoires in COVID-19. Study in general: Some COVID-19 samples were acute and others convalescent; all came from the United States, Italy and Spain. The cDNA or gDNA used as material had been derived from T cells, B-cell-depleted T cells, or PBMCs.

Authors' processing steps: Scientists estimated how many nucleated cells there were by amplifying reference gene primers. The assay was immunoSEQ multiplex PCR, and TCRdb's table has in-frame clones only and misses some. V and J calls plus clone size are reproduced from that table; the DNA served to infer D and trimming. There are approximately 240,000 clones in the sample; approximately 80% occur only once, and around 3.6% lies in the top ten. Germline V gene data show CDR1 as SGHTS and CDR2 as YDEGEE. V gave up 1 base and J gave up 10 bases, with 17 bases separating them. CDR3 length: 14 residues. This clonotype originated in a woman aged 35 to 49 with active or convalescent COVID-19. V usage is TRBV5-8 and J usage is TRBJ1-1; D unclear. The sequenced material came from peripheral blood. The CDR3 DNA reads as TGTGCCAGCAGCTTGCGATCGACGGGCGGGAGAGCTTTCTTT. Its translation is CASSLRSTGGRAFF. Complete variable domain (other parts from reference TRBV5-8 and TRBJ1-1): EAGVTQSPTHLIKTRGQQATLRCSPISGHTSVYWYQQALGLGLQFLLWYDEGEERNRGNFPPRFSGRQFPNYSSELNVNALELEDSALYLCASSLRSTGGRAFFGQGTRLTVV.